Presented here are 14 T cell receptor beta chains from one specimen sequenced in a study of blood T cell repertoires in COVID-19. TCRdb's copy holds only in-frame clones and misses some; the assay was immunoSEQ multiplex PCR. The sample includes about 140,000 clones, around nine tenths seen only once; the top ten take under 6.5%. The sequenced sample consisted of peripheral blood. These receptors came from a human donor in a cohort sampled during active COVID-19.

V usage is TRBV5-1 and J usage is TRBJ2-3, with D tentatively TRBD1 (6 bases). CDR1 SGHRS and CDR2 YFSETQ come from the germline V gene. This CDR3 comprises 16 residues. V lost 0 bases to trimming and J lost 2 bases, with 13 bases between them. CDR3 loop: CASSLGDRRNTDTQYF. In nucleotides, the CDR3 is TGCGCCAGCAGCTTGGGTGACAGGAGGAACACAGATACGCAGTATTTT.

This clone came up a few times. The gene calls are TRBV3-1 (or the pseudogene TRBV3-2) and TRBJ2-7, with D possibly TRBD1 on 5 matching bases. V lost 2 bases, J lost 2 bases, and 7 bases lay in between. Germline-derived CDR1 and CDR2 are LGHDT and YNNKEL (reference sequence). The CDR3 consists of 13 residues. The CDR3 is CASSQRGTYEQYF. CDR3 nucleotide sequence: TGTGCCAGCAGCCAAAGGGGCACCTACGAGCAGTACTTC.

This clone has just one count. V gene TRBV6-4 combines with J gene TRBJ2-3, with D possibly being TRBD2 (5 bases). The germline V and J ends were trimmed by 5 bases and 1 base, with 10 bases remaining between them. This CDR3 region has 14 residues. The V gene's germline CDR1 is MRHNA and CDR2 SNTAGT. The CDR3 DNA reads as TGTGCCAGCAGTCGACTACCGGGCACAGATACGCAGTATTTT. Translation gives CASSRLPGTDTQYF.

This chain joins TRBV3-1 (or the pseudogene TRBV3-2) and TRBJ2-5; a possible D gene is TRBD1 (5 bases). This CDR3 is built from 14 residues. The ends were cut back, 0 bases at V and 2 bases at J, with 7 bases in the middle. Germline V gives CDR1 LGHDT, CDR2 YNNKEL (reference sequence). This CDR3 is CASSQEGRQETQYF. Here the CDR3 DNA reads TGTGCCAGCAGCCAAGAGGGGCGGCAAGAGACCCAGTACTTC.

The chain carries TRBV28 and TRBJ2-3; 10 bases fit TRBD2. Germline assignment: CDR1 MDHEN and CDR2 SYDVKM. The CDR3 is 20 amino acids. V lost 6 bases and J lost 5; bases outside the gene matches: 23. CDR3 in DNA: TGTGCCAGCAGCCCCTCCCTACTAGCGGGGCGCTCCCCAGATAAAGATACGCAGTATTTT. Residues: CASSPSLLAGRSPDKDTQYF.

V gene TRBV13 combines with J gene TRBJ1-1; D is ambiguous. CDR3 size: 14 residues. Trimming left V 7 bases short and J 4 bases short, with 16 bases between. Germline CDR1 is PRHDT and CDR2 is FYEKMQ (reference sequence). For the CDR3, the DNA is TGTGCCAGCACCGAGGGTCGCCGGGGCACTGAAGCTTTCTTT. Protein: CASTEGRRGTEAFF.

The chain recombines TRBV28 with TRBJ2-2; TRBD2 aligns across 10 bases. Trimming removed 5 bases from V and 7 bases from J; junction bases left unmatched: 7. The CDR3 has 15 amino acids. The germline gives CDR1 MDHEN, CDR2 SYDVKM. The CDR3 reads CASSERTSGHGELFF. For the CDR3, the DNA is TGTGCCAGCAGTGAACGGACTAGCGGTCACGGGGAGCTGTTTTTT.

The CDR3 bases are TGTGCCAGCAGCTTCCGACAGGGCTACCCCTCCTACGAGCAGTACTTC. The encoded protein is CASSFRQGYPSYEQYF. This chain joins TRBV5-8 and TRBJ2-7, with 7 bases lining up with TRBD1. Trimming removed 2 bases from V and 0 bases from J; junction bases left unmatched: 8. CDR1 SGHTS and CDR2 YDEGEE come from the germline V gene. The CDR3 consists of 16 residues.

V is TRBV2 and J is TRBJ2-7, with D tentatively TRBD2 (6 bases). The CDR3 contains 15 residues. Trimming took 6 bases from V and 3 from J, leaving 18 bases between them. Germline V lookup: CDR1 SNHLY, CDR2 FYNNEI. The CDR3 loop is CASRGGWVSLYEQYF. CDR3 nucleotides: TGTGCCAGCAGAGGAGGGTGGGTGTCACTCTACGAGCAGTACTTC.

The chain uses TRBV11-2 and TRBJ2-2; 8 bases map to TRBD1. CDR3 size: 19 residues. The V gene end was trimmed by 1 base and the J gene end by 5 bases; junction bases not matched to a gene: 15. Germline CDR1 reads SGHAT; CDR2 reads FQNNGV. CDR3 sequence: CASSLVTPRQGSWTGELFF. The CDR3 DNA follows: TGTGCCAGCAGCTTAGTCACCCCAAGACAGGGGAGTTGGACCGGGGAGCTGTTTTTT.

This chain uses TRBV18 with TRBJ2-1; 9 bases map to TRBD1. CDR1 and CDR2 from the germline V gene are KGHSH and LQKENI. This CDR3 has 17 residues. V shed 1 base and J 7 bases; nucleotides not matched to a gene: 11. The DNA of the CDR3 is TGTGCCAGCTCACCACGAAATCGACAGGGGGTATATAATGAGCAGTTCTTC. Its protein is CASSPRNRQGVYNEQFF.

The V and J genes are TRBV4-1 and TRBJ2-2, with D possibly matching TRBD2 (5 bases). Germline loops: CDR1 MGHRA, CDR2 YSYEKL. The CDR3 totals 15 residues. Trimming shortened V by 0 bases and J by 7 bases, and 12 bases separated the two germline ends. As DNA, the CDR3 is TGCGCCAGCAGCCAAGATGGCGCGGGCGGCGGGGAGCTGTTTTTT. Amino acids: CASSQDGAGGGELFF.

V gene TRBV27 combines with J gene TRBJ2-7; 9 bases map to TRBD1. Germline CDR1 reads MNHEY; CDR2 reads SMNVEV (reference sequence). The CDR3 has 13 amino acids. V was clipped by 7 bases and J by 6 bases; unmatched bases: 7. CDR3: CASTGQGGSEQYF. The CDR3 DNA is TGTGCCAGCACGGGACAGGGTGGAAGCGAGCAGTACTTC.

The gene calls are TRBV20-1 and TRBJ2-3; 8 bases map to TRBD2. With 6 bases clipped from V and 4 bases from J, the junction kept 12 bases outside the gene matches. The CDR3 loop spans 15 amino acids. CDR1 is DFQATT and CDR2 is SNEGSKA in the germline V gene (reference sequence). The CDR3 loop is CSASDRGGPADTQYF. CDR3 in DNA: TGCAGTGCCAGTGATCGGGGGGGCCCCGCAGATACGCAGTATTTT.